The rows below give T cell receptor beta chains drawn from one sample of a study of T-cell reconstitution after alpha-beta-depleted transplantation in children. Via MiXCR, TCRdb re-called the PCR reads, giving one row per CDR3 protein. Of roughly 90,000 distinct CDR3 sequences listed, less than 15% are singletons. The source material was PBMCs from the stem cell graft donor, sampled from the stem cell graft. The receptors come from a human donor who donated a stem cell graft to a child with inherited bone marrow failure. Both conserved end residues are part of each CDR3. A D gene is named only where the DNA matches it firmly. Clone size, where shown, is once, few, many, or a class for clones that have expanded.

D gene | J gene | V gene | clone size | CDR3 DNA | CDR3 protein
. | TRBJ2-7 | TRBV5-1 | many | TGCGCCAGCAGCTTCCAGACAGCAACCTACGAGCAGTACTTC | CASSFQTATYEQYF
TRBD2 | TRBJ2-5 | TRBV7-2 | . | TGTGCCAGCAGCTTACTGGCGGGGGGACAGACCCAGTACTTC | CASSLLAGGQTQYF
TRBD1 | TRBJ2-5 | TRBV29-1 | many | TGCAGCGGATGGACAGGGGGCCAAGAGACCCAGTACTTC | CSGWTGGQETQYF
. | TRBJ1-2 | TRBV12-3/TRBV12-4 | many | TGTGCCAGCAGTTTAGCCGGGCGCGGAGGTGAAGGCTACACCTTC | CASSLAGRGGEGYTF
. | TRBJ2-5 | TRBV7-9 | many | TGTGCCAGCAGCTTAGATCCTGCCAACTTCCAAGAGACCCAGTACTTC | CASSLDPANFQETQYF
. | TRBJ1-1 | TRBV3-1 | many | TGTGCCAGCAGCCAAAAAGGGTGGGGGACTGAAGCTTTCTTT | CASSQKGWGTEAFF
. | TRBJ2-7 | TRBV5-1 | many | TGCGCCAGCAGCTTGGTTTCCAAAGCCGGCGAGCAGTACTTC | CASSLVSKAGEQYF
. | TRBJ1-4 | TRBV7-2 | many | TGTGCCAGCAGCTTAGAGCCGGGCGAAAAACTGTTTTTT | CASSLEPGEKLFF
. | TRBJ1-1 | TRBV30 | many | TGTGCCTGGGGTTGGCAGGGGCTAGGAACTGAAGCTTTCTTT | CAWGWQGLGTEAFF
. | TRBJ1-1 | TRBV5-4 | . | TGTGCCAGCAGCTTGGGGGGGGATGAAGCTTTCTTT | CASSLGGDEAFF
. | TRBJ2-6 | TRBV20-1 | many | TGCAGTGCGCGGATATCTGGGGCCAACGTCCTGACTTTC | CSARISGANVLTF
TRBD2 | TRBJ2-1 | TRBV6-4 | many | TGTGCCAGCAGCCCCTTAGCGGGAGGGCCCGATGAGCAGTTCTTC | CASSPLAGGPDEQFF
TRBD2 | TRBJ2-2 | TRBV28 | many | TGTGCCATCACTAGCGGGAGTCGAACCGGGGAGCTGTTTTTT | CAITSGSRTGELFF
. | TRBJ2-2 | TRBV5-6 | many | TGTGCCAGCAGCCCACTTCAAAACACCGGGGAGCTGTTTTTT | CASSPLQNTGELFF
. | TRBJ1-2 | TRBV15 | . | TGTGCCACCAGCAGAGATCTTAGGGGTGGCTACACCTTC | CATSRDLRGGYTF
. | TRBJ2-2 | TRBV13 | . | TGTGCCAGCAGCCCCCGATCGAGAGGTACCACCGGGGAGCTGTTTTTT | CASSPRSRGTTGELFF
. | TRBJ2-3 | TRBV2 | many | TGTGCCAGCACTCGGGTAGGGGGGTCCGATACGCAGTATTTT | CASTRVGGSDTQYF
TRBD1 | TRBJ2-7 | TRBV5-1 | many | TGCGCCAGCAGCTTGTTGATCGGACAGGGCGGCGAGCAGTACTTC | CASSLLIGQGGEQYF
. | TRBJ2-2 | TRBV7-3 | many | TGTGCCAGCAGCTTAACGATCTCGAGAGGAGGCACCGGGGAGCTGTTTTTT | CASSLTISRGGTGELFF
. | TRBJ1-1 | TRBV7-9 | few | TGTGCCAGCAGCCCCCGGGATATGAACACTGAAGCTTTCTTT | CASSPRDMNTEAFF
. | TRBJ1-1 | TRBV7-9 | many | TGTGCCGGCAGGCCCAGGTTCGAGAACACTGAAGCTTTCTTT | CAGRPRFENTEAFF
TRBD1 | TRBJ2-2 | TRBV10-2 | many | TGCGCCAGCAGAGAGAATACAGGGGGGTTCACCGGGGAGCTGTTTTTT | CASRENTGGFTGELFF
. | TRBJ2-3 | TRBV6-1 | many | TGTGCCAGCAGGCAGCCGGGGGCCCTTGGAGGAGATACGCAGTATTTT | CASRQPGALGGDTQYF
. | TRBJ2-7 | TRBV20-1 | many | TGCAGTGCTAGAGTGACCTACGAGCAGTACTTC | CSARVTYEQYF
. | TRBJ2-1 | TRBV9 | many | TGTGCCAGCAGGGCGTTTAGCTCCTACAATGAGCAGTTCTTC | CASRAFSSYNEQFF
. | TRBJ1-5 | TRBV7-2 | many | TGTGCCAGCAGGCTGGGTAGCAATCAGCCCCAGCATTTT | CASRLGSNQPQHF
. | TRBJ2-3 | TRBV5-5 | few | TGTGCCAGCAGCTTGAAGAGCGTAAGCACAGATACGCATTATTTT | CASSLKSVSTDTHYF
. | TRBJ2-7 | TRBV5-4 | few | TGTGCCAGCAGTCTAGCGGACAGCGCTTTCTACGAGCAGTACTTC | CASSLADSAFYEQYF
TRBD2 | TRBJ2-5 | TRBV7-7 | many | TGTGCTAGCAGCCCTTTAGCGGGAGGGCGAGAGACCCAGTACTTC | CASSPLAGGRETQYF
TRBD1 | TRBJ2-7 | TRBV7-2 | many | TGTGCCAGCAGCCCGGCAGGACAGGGGAAGTACGAGCAGTACTTC | CASSPAGQGKYEQYF
TRBD2 | TRBJ2-1 | TRBV2 | many | TGTGCCAGCAAGGGACTAGCGTTGAGCTCCTACAATGAGCAGTTCTTC | CASKGLALSSYNEQFF
TRBD2 | TRBJ2-7 | TRBV2 | many | TGTGCCACCGGGACTACCGGAAGGAACGAGCAGTACTTC | CATGTTGRNEQYF
. | TRBJ2-2 | TRBV12-3/TRBV12-4 | many | TGTGCCAGCAGTTACCCCATCGGCGGGTCGACCGGGGAGCTGTTTTTT | CASSYPIGGSTGELFF
TRBD2 | TRBJ2-7 | TRBV9 | many | TGTGCCAGCAGCGTAGGGGCTAGCGGGGGCTCCTACGAGCAGTACTTC | CASSVGASGGSYEQYF
. | TRBJ2-7 | TRBV29-1 | many | TGCAGCGTTGCCATCGACGAGCAGTACTTC | CSVAIDEQYF
TRBD2 | TRBJ2-1 | TRBV4-3 | many | TGCGCCAGCAGCCAAGGGCGTAGCGGGGGGCAGTTCTTC | CASSQGRSGGQFF
. | TRBJ1-1 | TRBV11-2 | many | TGTGCCAGCCAATGGGGCGCAGGGAACACTGAAGCTTTCTTT | CASQWGAGNTEAFF
TRBD1 | TRBJ1-4 | TRBV5-4 | few | TGTGCCAGCAGCTTGGTACCGGGACAGGGAGGGGAAAAACTGTTTTTT | CASSLVPGQGGEKLFF
. | TRBJ1-1 | TRBV6-5 | many | TGTGCCAGCAGTCCCGACGTGGGGAACACTGAAGCTTTCTTT | CASSPDVGNTEAFF
TRBD1 | TRBJ1-1 | TRBV7-9 | many | TGTGCCAGCAGCTCCGGGACAGGGACTGCTGAAGCTTTCTTT | CASSSGTGTAEAFF
. | TRBJ2-7 | TRBV29-1 | many | TGCACCATTGACGAGCAGTACTTC | CTIDEQYF
. | TRBJ2-3 | TRBV11-2 | many | TGTGCCAGCAGCTTGGGCCTTAATACGCAGTATTTT | CASSLGLNTQYF
TRBD1 | TRBJ2-2 | TRBV28 | . | TGTGCCAGCAGTCTACCGGGACAGGCGAACACCGGGGAGCTGTTTTTT | CASSLPGQANTGELFF
. | TRBJ2-3 | TRBV10-3 | many | TGTGCCATCAGTGAGTCTCGCGATGGGGATACGCAGTATTTT | CAISESRDGDTQYF
. | TRBJ2-1 | TRBV14 | many | TGTGCCAGCAGCCAACTAATAAAGCTCAATGAGCAGTTCTTC | CASSQLIKLNEQFF